A single TCR beta chain is shown here with its context. This entry belongs to a study of T-cell reconstitution after alpha-beta-depleted transplantation in children. The TCRbeta library was prepared with unique molecular identifiers. TCRdb re-derived calls from the PCR reads in MiXCR, one entry per CDR3 protein. The sample records 450,000 to 700,000 distinct CDR3 sequences, around 27% being singletons. Germline lookup yields CDR1 DFQATT and CDR2 SNEGSKA (reference sequence). V shed 6 bases and J shed 5 bases, with 11 bases lying between them. The CDR3 runs to 11 residues. This receptor was identified in a boy younger than two with Wiskott-Aldrich syndrome, due to receive a stem cell transplant. Sequencing used PBMCs, obtained before TCRalphabeta/CD19-depleted stem cell transplant. The V call is TRBV20-1, the J call TRBJ2-7; no definite D call. The CDR3 DNA follows: TGCAGTGCGTTGAAGAGCAACGAGCAGTACTTC. Translated, it gives CSALKSNEQYF.